One TCR beta chain is described in this entry. Its antigen is undetermined. Repertoires were generated with immunoSEQ multiplex PCR, while TCRdb's copy carries only in-frame clones and drops some. The sample contains 1.6 million or so clones, less than 99% of which appear only once. This entry comes from a study of shared clonotypes between healthy human individuals. The V gene's germline CDR1 is LNHDA and CDR2 SQIVND (reference sequence). V was cut by 9 bases and J by 0 bases, with 12 bases left in between. The CDR3 runs to 14 residues. General study points: Of the naive CD4 clonotypes, approximately 5% were shared across several donors. Larger richness was generally estimated for naive than memory subsets.

V is TRBV19 and J is TRBJ1-5; D gene ambiguous. This clonotype was sampled from a man aged 30 to 39 in good health. The sample taken for sequencing was naive CD4+ T cells sorted from blood. The subset denotes: CD45RA+ positively selected. CDR3 sequence (DNA): TGTGCCAGCCGAGGCGCGGGTAGCAATCAGCCCCAGCATTTT. Its protein product is CASRGAGSNQPQHF.